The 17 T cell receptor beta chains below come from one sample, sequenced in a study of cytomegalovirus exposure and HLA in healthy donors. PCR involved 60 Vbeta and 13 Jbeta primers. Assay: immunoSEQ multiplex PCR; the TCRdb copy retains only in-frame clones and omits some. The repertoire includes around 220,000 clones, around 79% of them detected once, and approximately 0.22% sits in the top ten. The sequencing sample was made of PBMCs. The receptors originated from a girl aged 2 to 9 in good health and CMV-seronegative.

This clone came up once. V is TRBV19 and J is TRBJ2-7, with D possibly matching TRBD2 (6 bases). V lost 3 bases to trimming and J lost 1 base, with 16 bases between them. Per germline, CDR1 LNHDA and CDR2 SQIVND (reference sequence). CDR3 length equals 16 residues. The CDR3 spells CASSMGGPESSYEQYF. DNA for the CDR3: TGTGCCAGTAGTATGGGGGGTCCCGAATCTTCCTACGAGCAGTACTTC. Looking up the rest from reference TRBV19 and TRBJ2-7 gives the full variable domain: DGGITQSPKYLFRKEGQNVTLSCEQNLNHDAMYWYRQDPGQGLRLIYYSQIVNDFQKGDIAEGYSVSREKKESFPLTVTSAQKNPTAFYLCASSMGGPESSYEQYFGPGTRLTVT.

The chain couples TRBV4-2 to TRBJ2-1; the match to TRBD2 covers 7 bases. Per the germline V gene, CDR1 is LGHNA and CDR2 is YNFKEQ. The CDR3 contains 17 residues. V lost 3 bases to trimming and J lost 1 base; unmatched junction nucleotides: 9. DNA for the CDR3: TGTGCCAGCAGCCAGGATCCGACGGGAGGTTCCTACAATGAGCAGTTCTTC. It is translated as CASSQDPTGGSYNEQFF.

Written as DNA, the CDR3 is TGTGCCAGGTACGGAGAGCGGTGTTGGATGGCGCAGTATTTT. It specifies CARYGERCWMAQYF. This chain joins TRBV6-1 and TRBJ2-3, with D perhaps TRBD2 (5 bases). Germline CDR1 and CDR2: MNHNS and SASEGT. This CDR3 spans 14 amino acids. Trimming removed 9 bases from V and 10 bases from J, with 23 bases in between.

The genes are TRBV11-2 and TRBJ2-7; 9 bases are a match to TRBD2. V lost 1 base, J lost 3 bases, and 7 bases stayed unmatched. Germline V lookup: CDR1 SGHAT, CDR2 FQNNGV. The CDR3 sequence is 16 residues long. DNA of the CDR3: TGTGCCAGCAGCTTAGGACCAGCGGGAGGTTTCTACGAGCAGTACTTC. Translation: CASSLGPAGGFYEQYF.

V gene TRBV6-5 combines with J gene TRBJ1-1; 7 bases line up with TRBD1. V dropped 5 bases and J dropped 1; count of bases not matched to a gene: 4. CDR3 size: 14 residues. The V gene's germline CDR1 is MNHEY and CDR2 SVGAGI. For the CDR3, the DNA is TGTGCCAGCAGTACGGGACAGCCGAACACTGAAGCTTTCTTT. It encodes CASSTGQPNTEAFF.

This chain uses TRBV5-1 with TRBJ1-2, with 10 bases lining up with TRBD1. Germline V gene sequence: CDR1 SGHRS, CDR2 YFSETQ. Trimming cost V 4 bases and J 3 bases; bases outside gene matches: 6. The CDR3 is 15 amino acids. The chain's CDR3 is CASSTTDRGDYGYTF. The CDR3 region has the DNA TGCGCCAGCAGCACGACGGACAGGGGGGACTATGGCTACACCTTC.

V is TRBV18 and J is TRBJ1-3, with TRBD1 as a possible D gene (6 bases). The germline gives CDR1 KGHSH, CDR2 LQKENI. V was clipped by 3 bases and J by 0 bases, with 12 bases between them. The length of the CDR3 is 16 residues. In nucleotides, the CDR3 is TGTGCCAGCTCACCGTGGACAGAAGCCTCTGGAAACACCATATATTTT. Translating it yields CASSPWTEASGNTIYF.

This chain's CDR3 is CAIKNRDTQYF. The CDR3 region has the DNA TGTGCCATCAAGAATCGGGATACGCAGTATTTT. This chain uses TRBV10-3 with TRBJ2-3; D not resolved. From germline, CDR1 is ENHRY and CDR2 SYGVKD. The V end lost 7 bases, the J end lost 6 bases, and 8 bases lay between the germline ends. This CDR3 is 11 amino acids long.

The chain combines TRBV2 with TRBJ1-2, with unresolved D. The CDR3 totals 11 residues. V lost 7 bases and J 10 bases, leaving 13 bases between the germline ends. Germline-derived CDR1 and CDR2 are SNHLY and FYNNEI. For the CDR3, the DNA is TGTGCCAGCATGTTCAGTTTCGACTACACCTTC. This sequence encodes CASMFSFDYTF.

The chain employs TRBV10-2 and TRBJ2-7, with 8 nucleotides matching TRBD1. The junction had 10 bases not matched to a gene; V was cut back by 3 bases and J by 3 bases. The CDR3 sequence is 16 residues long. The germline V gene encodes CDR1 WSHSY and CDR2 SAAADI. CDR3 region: CASSDLGGQGIYEQYF. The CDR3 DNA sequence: TGCGCCAGCAGTGACCTCGGAGGACAGGGCATCTACGAGCAGTACTTC.

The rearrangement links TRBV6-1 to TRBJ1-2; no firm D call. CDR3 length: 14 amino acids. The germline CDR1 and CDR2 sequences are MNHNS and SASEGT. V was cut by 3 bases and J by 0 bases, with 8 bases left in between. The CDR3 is CASSDMFTNYGYTF. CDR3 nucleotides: TGTGCCAGCAGTGATATGTTTACTAACTATGGCTACACCTTC.

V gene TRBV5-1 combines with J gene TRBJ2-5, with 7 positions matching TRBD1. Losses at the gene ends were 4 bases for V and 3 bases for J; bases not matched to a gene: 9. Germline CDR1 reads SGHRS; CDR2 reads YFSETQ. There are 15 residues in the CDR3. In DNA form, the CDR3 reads TGCGCCAGCAGCCCTGAGCCGACAGGGAAAGAGACCCAGTACTTC. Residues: CASSPEPTGKETQYF.

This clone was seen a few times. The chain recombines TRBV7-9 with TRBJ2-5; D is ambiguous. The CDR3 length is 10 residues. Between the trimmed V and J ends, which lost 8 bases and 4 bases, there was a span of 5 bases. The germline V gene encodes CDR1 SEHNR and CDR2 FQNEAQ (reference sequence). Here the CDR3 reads CASGLETQYF. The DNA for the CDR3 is TGTGCCAGCGGCCTAGAGACCCAGTACTTC.

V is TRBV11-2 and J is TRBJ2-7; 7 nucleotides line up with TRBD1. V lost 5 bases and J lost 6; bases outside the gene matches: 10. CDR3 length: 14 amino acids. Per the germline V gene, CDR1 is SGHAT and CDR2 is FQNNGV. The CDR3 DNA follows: TGTGCCAGCAGCCCCCAGGGGGTTACTAGCGAGCAGTACTTC. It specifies CASSPQGVTSEQYF.

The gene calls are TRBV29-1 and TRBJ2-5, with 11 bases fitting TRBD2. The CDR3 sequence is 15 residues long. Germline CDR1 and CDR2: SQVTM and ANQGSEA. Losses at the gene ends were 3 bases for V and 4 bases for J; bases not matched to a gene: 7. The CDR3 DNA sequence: TGCAGCGTTGACCTAGCGGGAGGAGTTTTAGAGACCCAGTACTTC. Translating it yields CSVDLAGGVLETQYF.

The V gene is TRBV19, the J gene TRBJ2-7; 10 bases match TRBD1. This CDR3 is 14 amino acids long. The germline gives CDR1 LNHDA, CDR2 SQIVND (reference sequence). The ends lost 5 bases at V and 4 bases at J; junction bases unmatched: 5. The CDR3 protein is CASSVDRGIYEQYF. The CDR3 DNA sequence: TGTGCCAGTAGTGTGGACAGGGGGATTTACGAGCAGTACTTC.

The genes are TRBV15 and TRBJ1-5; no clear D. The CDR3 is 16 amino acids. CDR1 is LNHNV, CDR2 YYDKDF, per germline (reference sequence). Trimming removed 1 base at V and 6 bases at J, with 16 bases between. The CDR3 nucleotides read TGTGCCACCAGCAGAGCTGAAAGGAGGTTCGGTCAGCCCCAGCATTTT. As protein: CATSRAERRFGQPQHF.